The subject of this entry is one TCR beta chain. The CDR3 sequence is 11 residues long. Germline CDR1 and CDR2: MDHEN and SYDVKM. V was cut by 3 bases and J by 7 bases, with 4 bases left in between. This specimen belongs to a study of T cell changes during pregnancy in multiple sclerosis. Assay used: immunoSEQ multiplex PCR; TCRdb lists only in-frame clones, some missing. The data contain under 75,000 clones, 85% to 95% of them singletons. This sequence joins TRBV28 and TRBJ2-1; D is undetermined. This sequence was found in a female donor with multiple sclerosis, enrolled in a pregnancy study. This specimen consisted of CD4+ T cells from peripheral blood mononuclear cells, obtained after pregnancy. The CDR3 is CASSFQNEQFF. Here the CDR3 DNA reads TGTGCCAGCAGTTTTCAGAATGAGCAGTTCTTC.